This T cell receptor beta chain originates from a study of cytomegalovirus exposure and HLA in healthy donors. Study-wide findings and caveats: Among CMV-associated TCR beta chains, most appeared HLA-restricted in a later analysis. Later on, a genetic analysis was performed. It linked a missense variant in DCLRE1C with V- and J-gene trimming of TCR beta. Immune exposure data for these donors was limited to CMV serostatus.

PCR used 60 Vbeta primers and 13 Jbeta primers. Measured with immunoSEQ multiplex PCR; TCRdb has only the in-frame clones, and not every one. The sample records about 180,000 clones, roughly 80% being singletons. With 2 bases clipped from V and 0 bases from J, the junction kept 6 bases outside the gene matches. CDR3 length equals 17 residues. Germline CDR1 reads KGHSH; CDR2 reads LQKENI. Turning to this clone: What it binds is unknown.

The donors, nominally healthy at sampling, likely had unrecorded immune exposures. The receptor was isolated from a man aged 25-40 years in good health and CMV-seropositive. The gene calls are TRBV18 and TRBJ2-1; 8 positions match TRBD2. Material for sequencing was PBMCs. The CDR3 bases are TGTGCCAGCTCACCATTTCCGGGGGGGAGCTCCTACAATGAGCAGTTCTTC. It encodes CASSPFPGGSSYNEQFF. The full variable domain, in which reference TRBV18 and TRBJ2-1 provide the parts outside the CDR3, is NAGVMQNPRHLVRRRGQEARLRCSPMKGHSHVYWYRQLPEEGLKFMVYLQKENIIDESGMPKERFSAEFPKEGPSILRIQQVVRGDSAAYFCASSPFPGGSSYNEQFFGPGTRLTVL.